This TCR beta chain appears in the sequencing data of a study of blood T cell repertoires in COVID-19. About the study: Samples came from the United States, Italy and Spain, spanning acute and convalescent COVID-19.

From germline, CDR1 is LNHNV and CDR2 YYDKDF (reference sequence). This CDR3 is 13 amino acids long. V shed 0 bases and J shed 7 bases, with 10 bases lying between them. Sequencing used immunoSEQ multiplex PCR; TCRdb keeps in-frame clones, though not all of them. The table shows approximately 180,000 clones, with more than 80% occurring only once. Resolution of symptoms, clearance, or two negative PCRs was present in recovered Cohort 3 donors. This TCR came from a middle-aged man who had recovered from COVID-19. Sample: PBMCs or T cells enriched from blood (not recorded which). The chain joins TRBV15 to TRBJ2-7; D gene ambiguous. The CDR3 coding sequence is TGTGCCACCAGCAGAGATCCCAACGCGGAGCAGTACTTC. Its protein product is CATSRDPNAEQYF. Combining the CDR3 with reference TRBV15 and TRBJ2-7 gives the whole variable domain DAMVIQNPRYQVTQFGKPVTLSCSQTLNHNVMYWYQQKSSQAPKLLFHYYDKDFNNEADTPDNFQSRRPNTSFCFLDIRSPGLGDTAMYLCATSRDPNAEQYFGPGTRLTVT.